This T cell receptor beta chain was identified during a study of Graves' ophthalmopathy and Graves' hyperthyroidism listed by TCRdb under 2018. Regarding the study in general: Peripheral blood was collected at initial diagnosis, before any treatment. To tell Graves' ophthalmopathy apart from Graves' hyperthyroidism, and to predict which patients would progress to ophthalmopathy, the study relied on TCR beta repertoire signatures. In total, around 140 blood samples were TCR-sequenced: around 42 ophthalmopathy, roughly 80 hyperthyroidism and around 17 hyperthyroidism-to-ophthalmopathy patients. To explore V-J signatures distinguishing ophthalmopathy from hyperthyroidism, a discovery set of under 110 patients (fewer than 45 ophthalmopathy, some 57 stable hyperthyroidism) was enrolled. An independent validation cohort was composed of about 20 hyperthyroidism patients and 17 patients who later progressed from hyperthyroidism to ophthalmopathy. In five or six hyperthyroidism patients, T-cell repertoires of thyroid tissue and blood were compared. Following sample collection, hyperthyroidism patients were given methimazole at a starting dose of 30 mg daily, and ophthalmopathy patients were given high-dose intravenous methylprednisolone. Paper-wide results and their limitations: Ophthalmopathy was separated from stable hyperthyroidism by the 13-signature model with 85% to 90% sensitivity and 81.08% specificity in cross-validation and with 80%/75% in the test set. In validation, the model predicted ophthalmopathy progression with about 70% sensitivity and 72.22% specificity; 12 predicted patients were CT-confirmed with GO in a median of roughly 6.8 months. Most of the expanded thyroid clonotypes with a frequency above 0.001 were also detected in blood, and it was suggested that the thyroid immune response may be reflected by blood repertoires. Sample size was not predetermined statistically, and investigators were not blinded to group allocation.

Taken from cysteine to phenylalanine, the CDR3 has 15 residues. Of the read, only the CDR3 DNA is kept; its 45 bases are in frame from base 1. At the junction V is shortened by 8 bases and J by 1 base, with 17 bases in between. CDR1 and CDR2 are read off the germline V gene (reference sequence) as SEHNR and FQNEAQ. For repertoire sequencing, the TCR beta CDR3 regions were amplified from RNA transcripts. The first round was an RT-PCR using HTBI primers with the Qiagen OneStep RT-PCR kit, and this first round was followed by a second-round multiplex PCR, then size selection and purification. Sequencing of the libraries was carried out on an Illumina HiSeq2000 in paired-end mode with 100 bp reads. On the authors' methods: SOAPnuke was used to process the reads, throwing out any read that had adapters, had uncalled bases, had a mean Phred below 15, or lacked an exact constant-primer or identifier match. High-quality paired reads were merged with COPE v1.2.5. Clonotypes were defined as unique nucleotide sequences and were aligned to IMGT TRB V, D and J references using MiTCR v1.1. Only V-J combinations with frequency above 0.0001 were analysed, covering around 99% of repertoires. For each V-J combination, a TCR clonal expansion and chaos score was defined as the ratio of F50 clonal expansion to chaos observed in the TCRdist matrix. Features were reduced by Welch's t-statistics and random forest to over ten V-J combinations, which fed a naive Bayes classifier. Thyroid-blood repertoire similarity was quantified with the Morisita-Horn index. TCRdb itself trimmed the public reads at Q25 with fastp, ran MiXCR and retained productive beta chains. All rows with the same CDR3 protein become a single entry with the most common DNA and genes. The V and J calls here are based on TCRdb, not the publication. This sample gives 200,000 to 300,000 distinct CDR3 sequences in total; around 50% of them show up just once. Together, the top ten hold around half of the sample.

This clonotype has at least ten counts. There is no known antigen for this receptor. Nothing much larger sits one base from this clone, and base qualities are not available. Ophthalmopathy patients were characterized by moderately to severely active disease, a Clinical Activity Score of at least 3, a NOSPECS grade of at least 4, and a disease duration under 3 months. Patients with other autoimmune diseases, uncontrolled infections, pregnancy or lactation were excluded. Clinical symptoms, serum thyroxine, TRAb, thyroid ultrasound and orbital computed tomography were used for diagnosis. PBMCs were isolated from 7.5 to 10 ml of fresh peripheral blood by Ficoll-Paque density gradient centrifugation. Total RNA was extracted with Trizol reagent and quality-checked on an Agilent 2100 Bioanalyzer.

The sequenced sample consisted of peripheral blood. The TCR comes from an adult man with Graves' ophthalmopathy. The rearrangement joined TRBV7-9 to TRBJ1-2; the D gene is possibly TRBD1, with 5 bases matching. The CDR3 in this case is CASGDVGAINYGYTF. The base sequence is TGTGCCAGCGGGGATGTAGGGGCGATTAACTATGGCTACACCTTC.